This T cell receptor beta chain was recovered during a study of read filtering for tumor transcriptome and immune sequencing. For the study at large: Patients were some 16 male and some 15 female, mean age roughly 68 years, range roughly 47 to 85. Points from the study as a whole: In IR-seq, single-read clonotypes were about 80% of clonotypes but approximately 3.5% of reads. Without single-read clonotypes, shared clonotype proportions correlated more between IR-seq and RNA-seq. The sorted CD138-negative fraction was a mixed bone marrow immune population, not purified T cells.

In this sample, this clonotype turned up many times. Its antigen is not identified. From 300 to 450 ng of RNA, a library with molecular barcoded alpha/delta and beta/gamma adaptors was made. TCRdb fed the reads into MiXCR, producing one record per CDR3 protein. In the table there are roughly 130,000 distinct CDR3 sequences, 10% to 15% of which are singletons. CDR1 and CDR2 from the germline V gene are SNHLY and FYNNEI. After removal of 7 bases from V and 6 bases from J, the junction contained 7 bases not matched to a gene. The CDR3 extends over 15 amino acids. This receptor was obtained from a donor at least 40 years old with multiple myeloma. Specimen: a population of CD138-negative cells sorted from bone marrow. This chain links TRBV2 with TRBJ2-2; TRBD1 matches at 11 bases. The DNA of the CDR3 is TGTGCCAGCAAACCGGGACAGGGGGTCCCCGGGGAGCTGTTTTTT. Translation gives CASKPGQGVPGELFF.